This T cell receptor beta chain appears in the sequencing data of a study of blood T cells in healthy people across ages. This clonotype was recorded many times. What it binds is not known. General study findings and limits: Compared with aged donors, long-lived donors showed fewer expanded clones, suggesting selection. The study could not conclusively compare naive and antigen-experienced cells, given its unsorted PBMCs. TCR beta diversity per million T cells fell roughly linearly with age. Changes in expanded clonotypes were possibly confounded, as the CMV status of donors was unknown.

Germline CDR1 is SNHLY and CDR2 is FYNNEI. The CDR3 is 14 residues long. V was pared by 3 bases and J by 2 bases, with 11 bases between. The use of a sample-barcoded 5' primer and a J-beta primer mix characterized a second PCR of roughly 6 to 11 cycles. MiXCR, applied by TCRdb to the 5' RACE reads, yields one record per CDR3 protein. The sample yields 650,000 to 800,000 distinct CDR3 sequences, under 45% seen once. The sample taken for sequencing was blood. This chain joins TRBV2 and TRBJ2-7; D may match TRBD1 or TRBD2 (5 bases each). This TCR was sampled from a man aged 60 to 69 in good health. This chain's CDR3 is CASSDGAETYEQYF. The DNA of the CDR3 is TGTGCCAGCAGTGACGGGGCCGAAACCTACGAGCAGTACTTC.